A single T cell receptor beta chain is shown here with its context. This sample is drawn from a study of OX40 agonist ivuxolimab in advanced cancers. Trimming removed 3 bases from V and 1 base from J, with 7 bases in between. Germline CDR1 reads SGDLS; CDR2 reads YYNGEE. This CDR3 region has 13 residues. Repertoires were generated with immunoSEQ multiplex PCR, while TCRdb's copy carries only in-frame clones and drops some. The sample has around 46,000 clones, 70% to 90% seen once. The investigators sampled blood at baseline, at cycle 4 day 1, and at cycle 7 day 1. This receptor was obtained from an adult with an advanced solid tumor such as melanoma, head and neck, liver or kidney cancer. Source: CD4+ or CD8+ T cells sorted from blood, taken in a trial of the OX40 agonist ivuxolimab. The chain recombines TRBV9 with TRBJ1-1; maybe TRBD1 (5 bases). For the CDR3, the DNA is TGTGCCAGCAGCGCGGGACGGAACACTGAAGCTTTCTTT. Translating gives CASSAGRNTEAFF.